This TCR beta chain was identified during a study of molecular identifiers for immune sequencing clone quantification. About the study: Naive CD8 RNA (around 20,000 or 99,000 cells) was divided into five aliquots, with four sequenced. Study-wide findings and caveats: Researchers reportedly could pick up spiked Jurkat TCR RNA from one cell mixed into about a million naive cells.

The CDR3 is 15 residues long. Sorted cell numbers of roughly 19,000 to 1,000,000, with 10%, 30% or 50% RNA, served as input for naive CD8 libraries. TCRdb recomputed calls from the PCR reads with MiXCR, one row per CDR3 protein. The top ten hold 0.7% to 0.95% of the sample, which has under 800,000 distinct CDR3 sequences, around 25% seen once. Regarding this clonotype: What it binds is not known. A read error may account for a junction end that differs from germline.

The sequenced material came from naive CD8+ T cells from blood, with Jurkat cell RNA spiked in. Subset given: FACS-sorted CD8+CD4-CCR7+CD45RA+ naive T cells. The chain recombines TRBV12-3 or TRBV12-4 with TRBJ2-5, with D unclear. This receptor was identified in a human donor in good health. Some libraries in this study had Jurkat cell RNA spiked in. As DNA, the CDR3 is TGTGCCAGCAGTTTTCTACGTGCGCTCCAAGAGCCCCAGTACTTC. It codes for CASSFLRALQEPQYF.